This T cell receptor (beta chain) was recovered during a study of blood T cell repertoires in COVID-19. Study details: COVID-19 samples, acute and convalescent, were from the United States, Italy and Spain. PBMCs, B-cell-depleted T cells, or T cells provided the cDNA or gDNA that made up the material.

Under the authors' procedure: By means of reference gene primer amplification, nucleated cell counts were estimated. The method was immunoSEQ multiplex PCR; TCRdb's version includes in-frame clones alone and lacks a portion of them. V, J and clone size were drawn from that table, and D and trimming were deduced from the DNA. Of approximately 100,000 clones in the sample, almost 95% are singletons; the top ten hold approximately 5.4%. Germline CDR1 is LNHDA and CDR2 is SQIVND (reference sequence). CDR3 length: 17 residues. Trimming pared 1 base from V and 1 base from J, leaving 16 bases between. The clonotype comes from a man between 45 and 60 years old with active COVID-19. Sequenced input: peripheral blood. V is TRBV19 and J is TRBJ1-1; possible D gene TRBD1, 6 bases. The CDR3 nucleotides read TGTGCCAGTAGTATAGCCCCTGCGGGGGGCCGGAACACTGAAGCTTTCTTT. Translation: CASSIAPAGGRNTEAFF. The full variable domain, with the rest looked up from reference TRBV19 and TRBJ1-1, is DGGITQSPKYLFRKEGQNVTLSCEQNLNHDAMYWYRQDPGQGLRLIYYSQIVNDFQKGDIAEGYSVSREKKESFPLTVTSAQKNPTAFYLCASSIAPAGGRNTEAFFGQGTRLTVV.